This T cell receptor beta chain appears in the sequencing data of a study of beta chain features in type 1 diabetes. General study points: Insertions at VDJ junctions were less frequent in type 1 diabetes patients. These patients also deleted more nucleotides at the same junctions.

Every isolated RNA sample was fully reverse transcribed, so sequencing captured expressed TCRB transcripts. Only in-frame clones appear in the TCRdb table, and some are missing; sequencing was by immunoSEQ multiplex PCR. The table shows 350,000 to 450,000 clones, with over 13% occurring only once. As for this clone: Its antigen is not identified.

Germline V lookup: CDR1 SNHLY, CDR2 FYNNEI. The V end lost 6 bases, the J end lost 3 bases, and 16 bases lay between the germline ends. The CDR3 loop spans 15 amino acids. The source of this sequence is a woman between 18 and 29 years old in good health. The specimen was naive CD4+ T cells from blood. This rearrangement joins TRBV2 to TRBJ2-3; TRBD1 is a possible D gene (6 bases). In nucleotides, the CDR3 is TGTGCCAGCAGCCTACAGGGAAGGGAGACAGATACGCAGTATTTT. Protein: CASSLQGRETDTQYF.